The sequence of this T cell receptor beta chain was determined in a study of blood T cells in healthy people across ages. Notes on the study in general: Lack of knowledge of donor CMV status possibly confounded expanded clonotype changes. Unsorted PBMC input precluded a conclusive naive versus antigen-experienced comparison.

Per sample, a minimum of 7 million PBMCs were isolated. This clonotype was seen repeatedly, ten times or more. Its antigen is still unknown. This CDR3 is built from 15 residues. V was pared by 5 bases and J by 2 bases, with 11 bases of the junction left unmatched. Germline assignment: CDR1 DFQATT and CDR2 SNEGSKA (reference sequence). The authors ran a second PCR of about 7 to 12 cycles using a sample-barcoded 5' primer and a J-beta primer mix. In TCRdb, the 5' RACE reads were re-called with MiXCR into one record per CDR3 protein. The sample has fewer than 800,000 distinct CDR3 sequences; approximately 29% are singletons.

The receptor was derived from an elderly woman in good health. Sequenced: blood. This chain connects TRBV20-1 to TRBJ2-7; 8 nucleotides line up with TRBD2. CDR3 protein: CSALLSRGVTYEQYF. The CDR3 DNA is TGCAGTGCTCTACTCTCGCGGGGGGTTACCTACGAGCAGTACTTC.